A single TCR beta chain is shown here with its context. Its antigen is unidentified. This sample stems from a study of T cell responses to AZD1222 COVID-19 vaccine. Overall study findings and caveats: Epitopes outside B.1.351 and B.1.1.7 mutated regions reportedly drew nearly half of spike TCRs.

Profiling relied on immunoSEQ multiplex PCR, and the TCRdb table lists in-frame clones only, not all of them. The sample has 60,000 to 95,000 clones; roughly 91% are singletons. In germline, CDR1 is SNHLY, CDR2 FYNNEI. V was trimmed by 5 bases and J by 5 bases, leaving 16 bases between them. CDR3 length equals 15 residues. The sequence derives from an adult who received the AZD1222 COVID-19 vaccine. V gene TRBV2 combines with J gene TRBJ1-3; D not certain. The sample here was peripheral blood, taken 28 days after the second AZD1222 dose. For the CDR3, the DNA is TGTGCCAGCAGTCAATCCGAAGATGGGCGAAACACCATATATTTT. It specifies CASSQSEDGRNTIYF.